One and the same sample provided the 27 T cell receptor beta chains below, sequenced in a study of immune characterization of retroperitoneal liposarcoma. TCRdb redid the calling of the PCR reads with MiXCR, one entry per CDR3 protein. Altogether about 5,100 distinct CDR3 sequences are present, approximately 33% being singletons, with the ten largest covering approximately 30%. Specimen: tumor tissue. These receptors all stem from a female donor with retroperitoneal liposarcoma.

This clonotype came up many times. This may come from a read error, since a much larger clone is one base off. V usage is TRBV7-2 and J usage is TRBJ2-1; no reliable D call. The length of the CDR3 is 13 residues. Germline CDR1 and CDR2: SGHTA and FQGNSA. Trimming stripped 0 bases from V and 10 bases from J, with 10 bases between. As DNA, the CDR3 is TGTGCCAGCAGCTTAGCACCCCCCCACGAGCAGTTCTTC. Protein product: CASSLAPPHEQFF.

The chain has TRBV12-3 or TRBV12-4 and TRBJ2-5, with 10 bases matching TRBD2. V was pared by 2 bases and J by 5 bases, with 5 bases of the junction left unmatched. The CDR3 totals 15 residues. CDR3 coding DNA: TGTGCCAGCAGTTTACGGCTAGCGGGGGTGGAGACCCAGTACTTC. The encoded protein is CASSLRLAGVETQYF.

This clonotype appeared many times. This sequence joins TRBV6-1 and TRBJ2-5, with TRBD2 matching 9 bases. The V gene end was trimmed by 5 bases and the J gene end by 4 bases; junction bases not matched to a gene: 14. CDR3 length: 17 amino acids. Germline loops: CDR1 MNHNS, CDR2 SASEGT. The CDR3 is CASSSTLAGGRRETQYF. For the CDR3, the DNA is TGTGCCAGCAGTTCCACCCTGGCGGGAGGGCGACGAGAGACCCAGTACTTC.

This clonotype was observed a handful of times. The chain recombines TRBV12-3 or TRBV12-4 with TRBJ2-1; D gene unclear. The CDR3 loop spans 14 amino acids. The V end was cut by 3 bases, the J end by 2 bases, with 8 bases between. The CDR3 bases are TGTGCCAGCAGTTTTTGGGGAACCTACAATGAGCAGTTCTTC. The encoded protein is CASSFWGTYNEQFF.

The V and J genes are TRBV18 and TRBJ2-7; D not certain. The CDR3 has 13 residues. Germline CDR1 and CDR2: KGHSH and LQKENI. The V end was cut by 3 bases, the J end by 3 bases, with 9 bases between. In nucleotides, the CDR3 is TGTGCCAGCTCACCCTCGATCGGCTACGAGCAGTACTTC. Protein: CASSPSIGYEQYF.

The genes are TRBV4-1 and TRBJ2-5, with 10 bases that match TRBD2. Per germline, CDR1 MGHRA and CDR2 YSYEKL. After removal of 5 bases from V and 2 bases from J, the junction contained 14 bases not matched to a gene. There are 18 residues in the CDR3. In DNA, the CDR3 is TGCGCCAGCAGCTATGAACCCGGGACTAGCGTTTCGCAAGAGACCCAGTACTTC. Amino acids: CASSYEPGTSVSQETQYF.

The V call is TRBV6-1, the J call TRBJ2-5; maybe TRBD2 (7 bases). V was cut by 4 bases and J by 11 bases, with 14 bases left in between. Germline values: CDR1 MNHNS, CDR2 SASEGT. This CDR3 is built from 12 residues. This CDR3 is CASSVQGREQYF. DNA of the CDR3: TGTGCCAGCAGTGTGCAGGGGCGGGAGCAGTACTTC.

Relative to its sample, this clonotype is large. This rearrangement joins TRBV7-9 to TRBJ2-1, with 9 nucleotides matching TRBD2. The length of the CDR3 is 15 residues. Per germline, CDR1 SEHNR and CDR2 FQNEAQ (reference sequence). V shed 1 base, J shed 7 bases, and the junction held 5 bases outside the gene matches. The CDR3 here is CASSLVWREGNEQFF. In nucleotides, the CDR3 is TGTGCCAGCAGCTTAGTATGGCGGGAGGGGAATGAGCAGTTCTTC.

The chain carries TRBV18 and TRBJ1-4; the match to TRBD1 covers 8 bases. V lost 6 bases to trimming and J lost 5 bases; unmatched junction nucleotides: 11. The CDR3 contains 16 residues. Per the germline V gene, CDR1 is KGHSH and CDR2 is LQKENI. CDR3 sequence: CASSSGQGRQNEKLFF. In DNA form, the CDR3 reads TGTGCCAGCTCCTCCGGACAGGGCAGGCAGAATGAAAAACTGTTTTTT.

By share, this clonotype counts as large. V gene TRBV6-1 combines with J gene TRBJ2-1; D possibly corresponds to TRBD1 (5 bases). The CDR3 runs to 16 residues. Trimming stripped 7 bases from V and 9 bases from J, with 25 bases between. Germline values: CDR1 MNHNS, CDR2 SASEGT. The CDR3 nucleotides read TGTGCCAGCATCTTGGGGCCAGGGATTGGAGAGGTTGAGCAGTTCTTC. Protein: CASILGPGIGEVEQFF.

The chain combines TRBV5-3 with TRBJ2-3; 8 bases match TRBD1. TRBV5-3 is an ORF for which the function is uncertain. J lost 0 bases, V lost 8 bases, and 11 bases had no gene match. This CDR3 has 16 residues. CDR3 coding DNA: TGTGCCAGCAGCGGAGGGACAGGAACTAGCACAGATACGCAGTATTTT. Its protein product is CASSGGTGTSTDTQYF.

V is TRBV7-3 and J is TRBJ2-1; 12 bases are shared with TRBD2. Germline V CDR1 and CDR2: SGHTA, FQGTGA. The CDR3 spans 16 residues. J gave up 3 bases and V 5 bases, and 5 bases lay outside the gene matches. DNA of the CDR3: TGTGCCAGCAGCAAAATACTAGCGGGAGGCTACAATGAGCAGTTCTTC. This encodes CASSKILAGGYNEQFF. Full variable domain (missing parts from reference TRBV7-3 and TRBJ2-1): GAGVSQTPSNKVTEKGKYVELRCDPISGHTALYWYRQSLGQGPEFLIYFQGTGAADDSGLPNDRFFAVRPEGSVSTLKIQRTERGDSAVYLCASSKILAGGYNEQFFGPGTRLTVL.

The chain joins TRBV11-1 to TRBJ1-1; D remains ambiguous. In germline, CDR1 is SGHAT, CDR2 FQDESV (reference sequence). The CDR3 totals 13 residues. V was pared by 6 bases and J by 3 bases, with 11 bases between. CDR3 in amino acids: CASSLRVDTEAFF. Written as DNA, the CDR3 is TGTGCCAGCAGTTTAAGAGTAGACACTGAAGCTTTCTTT.

This clonotype is medium-sized. The V gene is TRBV7-8, the J gene TRBJ2-2; 10 bases line up with TRBD1. From germline, CDR1 is SGHVS and CDR2 FQNEAQ. The CDR3 totals 15 residues. V lost 5 bases and J lost 6; bases outside the gene matches: 6. The CDR3 sequence is CASSLGQGFAGELFF. CDR3 in DNA: TGTGCCAGCAGCCTGGGACAGGGGTTTGCCGGGGAGCTGTTTTTT. The full variable domain, its missing parts supplied by reference TRBV7-8 and TRBJ2-2, is GAGVSQSPRYKVAKRGQDVALRCDPISGHVSLFWYQQALGQGPEFLTYFQNEAQLDKSGLPSDRFFAERPEGSVSTLKIQRTQQEDSAVYLCASSLGQGFAGELFFGEGSRLTVL.

By sample share, this clonotype is large. The chain joins TRBV10-3 to TRBJ2-3; no reliable D call. CDR3 length: 15 residues. Germline-derived CDR1 and CDR2 are ENHRY and SYGVKD. The V end lost 0 bases, the J end lost 3 bases, and 10 bases lay between the germline ends. The CDR3 DNA reads as TGTGCCATCAGTGAGTCGCCAAATCCGACAGATACGCAGTATTTT. Translating gives CAISESPNPTDTQYF.

The chain has TRBV7-9 and TRBJ2-5; D unclear. The DNA end is more similar to TRBJ2-1, so the J call may be wrong. CDR1 is SEHNR, CDR2 FQNEAQ, per germline (reference sequence). The CDR3 contains 13 residues. The CDR3 DNA follows: TGTGCCAGCAGCCGATCAGCAGTAGAGACCCAGTTCTTC. This codes for CASSRSAVETQFF.

This clonotype was picked up a small number of times. This chain connects TRBV6-1 to TRBJ2-1; 9 bases are a match to TRBD2. This CDR3 spans 13 amino acids. Germline values: CDR1 MNHNS, CDR2 SASEGT. Unmatched junction bases numbered 8, after V lost 7 bases and J lost 10 bases. CDR3 sequence reads: CASKDGGRGEQFF. The CDR3 DNA reads as TGTGCCAGCAAGGATGGCGGGAGGGGGGAGCAGTTCTTC.

By proportion, this clonotype is large. This chain joins TRBV6-1 and TRBJ2-1; 9 nucleotides agree with TRBD2. Germline lookup yields CDR1 MNHNS and CDR2 SASEGT. The CDR3 sequence is 16 residues long. J was trimmed by 4 bases and V by 8 bases; bases with no gene match: 12. The CDR3 reads CASRGMAGGRYNEQFF. The CDR3 DNA reads as TGTGCCAGCCGTGGGATGGCGGGAGGGAGATACAATGAGCAGTTCTTC.

This clonotype has only a few counts. The chain combines TRBV12-3 or TRBV12-4 with TRBJ2-1; D call uncertain. V gave up 3 bases and J gave up 6 bases, with 3 bases separating them. This CDR3 contains 11 residues. CDR3 amino acids: CASSFLNEQFF. For the CDR3, the DNA is TGTGCCAGCAGTTTTCTCAATGAGCAGTTCTTC.

Relative to its sample, this clonotype is medium-sized. The V call is TRBV7-2, the J call TRBJ1-4; D not certain. V was clipped by 3 bases and J by 0 bases, with 8 bases between them. The CDR3 covers 15 residues. Germline CDR1 reads SGHTA; CDR2 reads FQGNSA. The CDR3, as DNA: TGTGCCAGCAGCTTCCGGGCCTCAACTAATGAAAAACTGTTTTTT. Its translation is CASSFRASTNEKLFF.

DNA of the CDR3: TGCGCCAGCAGCCAAGTACAGGGAAGGAGGTTCTTC. Protein product: CASSQVQGRRFF. The rearrangement joins TRBV4-1 to TRBJ2-1, with D possibly TRBD1 on 6 matching bases. The CDR3 runs to 12 residues. Trimming took 1 base from V and 15 from J, leaving 13 bases between them. The germline gives CDR1 MGHRA, CDR2 YSYEKL.

At least ten counts were recorded for this clonotype. J is TRBJ2-5 and V is TRBV7-2; TRBD2 matches 11 bases. This CDR3 region has 17 residues. Germline lookup yields CDR1 SGHTA and CDR2 FQGNSA. V trimming: 5 bases; J trimming: 4 bases; junction bases outside the gene matches: 12. The CDR3 loop reads CASSDVAGGLQGETQYF. The CDR3 DNA follows: TGTGCCAGCAGCGACGTAGCGGGAGGGCTTCAAGGAGAGACCCAGTACTTC.

This clonotype is termed medium-sized. This chain joins TRBV12-3 or TRBV12-4 and TRBJ2-1; D is unclear. The V and J ends lost 0 bases and 8 bases respectively, with 8 bases between them. The CDR3 covers 13 residues. This chain's CDR3 is CASSLAGEDEQFF. As DNA, the CDR3 is TGTGCCAGCAGTTTAGCAGGCGAGGATGAGCAGTTCTTC.

This clonotype occurred many times. This chain joins TRBV19 and TRBJ1-2, with 9 bases identical to TRBD1. The ends lost 3 bases at V and 6 bases at J; junction bases unmatched: 2. This CDR3 contains 13 residues. From germline, CDR1 is LNHDA and CDR2 SQIVND (reference sequence). CDR3 region: CASSMTGGDGYTF. Written as DNA, the CDR3 is TGTGCCAGTAGTATGACAGGGGGAGATGGCTACACCTTC. Using reference TRBV19 and TRBJ1-2 for the parts outside the CDR3, the full variable domain is DGGITQSPKYLFRKEGQNVTLSCEQNLNHDAMYWYRQDPGQGLRLIYYSQIVNDFQKGDIAEGYSVSREKKESFPLTVTSAQKNPTAFYLCASSMTGGDGYTFGSGTRLTVV.

This clonotype was seen ten or more times. The chain has TRBV27 and TRBJ2-4; D is ambiguous. The V gene lost 5 bases and the J gene lost 8 bases, with 7 bases spanning the gap. CDR3 length equals 11 residues. Germline V CDR1 and CDR2: MNHEY, SMNVEV (reference sequence). This chain's CDR3 is CASSPLDIQYF. DNA of the CDR3: TGTGCCAGCAGTCCCCTAGACATTCAGTACTTC.

The rearrangement links TRBV3-1 to TRBJ1-2; no reliable D call. Between the trimmed V and J ends, which lost 1 base and 4 bases, there was a span of 7 bases. Germline CDR1 reads LGHDT; CDR2 reads YNNKEL (reference sequence). CDR3 length: 13 amino acids. The chain's CDR3 is CASSQVRSYGYTF. The CDR3 DNA sequence: TGTGCCAGCAGCCAAGTAAGGAGCTATGGCTACACCTTC.

This clonotype was counted many times. The chain links TRBV6-1 to TRBJ2-3; D is perhaps TRBD1 (6 bases). CDR3 length equals 14 residues. Looked up from germline, CDR1 is MNHNS and CDR2 is SASEGT. Trimming removed 6 bases at V and 2 bases at J, with 12 bases between. The CDR3 reads CASRRRQDTDTQYF. Written as DNA, the CDR3 is TGTGCCAGCAGAAGACGACAGGACACAGATACGCAGTATTTT.